A single sample is the source of the 3 T cell receptor beta chains below, sequenced in a study of OX40 agonist ivuxolimab in advanced cancers. Sequencing was performed with immunoSEQ multiplex PCR; in TCRdb, only in-frame clones are kept and a portion is missing. The top ten clones hold over 0.35% of a sample with 70,000 to 80,000 clones, about nine tenths of them seen once. Source: CD4+ or CD8+ T cells sorted from blood, taken in a trial of the OX40 agonist ivuxolimab. The receptors stem from an adult with an advanced solid tumor such as melanoma, head and neck, liver or kidney cancer.

The genes are TRBV7-9 and TRBJ2-7; D is uncertain. CDR1 and CDR2 from the germline V gene are SEHNR and FQNEAQ (reference sequence). The V gene lost 2 bases and the J gene lost 1 base, with 12 bases spanning the gap. The CDR3 loop spans 15 amino acids. The CDR3 nucleotides are TGTGCCAGCAGCTTACAAGGAAAGGTGTCCTACGAGCAGTACTTC. Amino acids: CASSLQGKVSYEQYF.

In DNA, the CDR3 is TGTGCCAGCACCCCCGATTGGGGGGCAGGCACAGATACGCAGTATTTT. This sequence encodes CASTPDWGAGTDTQYF. The rearrangement links TRBV27 to TRBJ2-3; D tentatively fits TRBD1 or TRBD2 (6 bases each). Germline V gives CDR1 MNHEY, CDR2 SMNVEV (reference sequence). The germline V and J ends were trimmed by 7 bases and 1 base, with 18 bases remaining between them. This CDR3 has 16 residues.

V gene TRBV10-3 combines with J gene TRBJ2-3; no definite D call. CDR1 ENHRY and CDR2 SYGVKD come from the germline V gene. V gave up 9 bases and J gave up 1 base, with 2 bases separating them. The CDR3 runs to 10 residues. The DNA of the CDR3 is TGTGCCATTGGCACAGATACGCAGTATTTT. This gives the protein CAIGTDTQYF.